This record covers a single TCR beta chain. The data were taken from a study of T cells expressing NK-cell markers. After re-calling the 5' RACE reads, TCRdb lists one entry per CDR3 protein, DNA absent. The sample has approximately 460,000 distinct CDR3 sequences, and its top ten clones hold 7.3%. Germline CDR1 reads SGDLS; CDR2 reads YYNGEE. The CDR3 has 14 residues. V and J are TRBV9 and TRBJ2-1; TCRdb indicates TRBD1, and absent DNA this call remains unverified. The sequence was obtained from a woman aged 18-69 years in good health. Input material: blood T cells: a sorted CD56 or NKG2C T cell subset, CD4+ or CD8+ T cells, or bulk PBMC T cells (not recorded which). The CDR3 protein is CASSAGTGSIEQFF.